The clone carrying this T cell receptor (beta chain) occurred once. The sample is drawn from a study of blood T cell repertoires in COVID-19. The wider study: The United States, Italy and Spain provided the acute and convalescent COVID-19 samples.

This table comes from immunoSEQ multiplex PCR, and its TCRdb copy is limited to in-frame clones, with some not included. The table includes 270,000 or so clones, approximately 89% detected once. The CDR3 is 16 amino acids. V shed 7 bases, J shed 6 bases, and the junction held 14 bases outside the gene matches. The V gene's germline CDR1 is SGHRS and CDR2 YFSETQ. Material for sequencing was peripheral blood. J is TRBJ2-2 and V is TRBV5-1; TRBD1 agrees at 8 bases. This TCR derives from a man aged 40-50 years with active or convalescent COVID-19. The CDR3 region has the DNA TGCGCCAGCTCACTTCGACAGGGGAGGATGGCCGGGGAGCTGTTTTTT. Protein: CASSLRQGRMAGELFF.